These 9 T cell receptor beta chains were sequenced from one sample in a study of blood T cell repertoires in COVID-19. Data came from immunoSEQ multiplex PCR; TCRdb stores just in-frame clones and leaves some out. The top ten hold more than 10% of the sample, which has under 250,000 clones, nearly 90% seen once. What was sequenced was PBMCs or T cells enriched from blood (not recorded which). All receptors derive from a man between 25 and 39 years old who had recovered from COVID-19.

The chain couples TRBV3-1 (or the pseudogene TRBV3-2) to TRBJ1-4, with a possible D match to TRBD1 (6 bases). Germline V lookup: CDR1 LGHDT, CDR2 YNNKEL (reference sequence). CDR3 length equals 14 residues. Deletions cut 4 bases from V and 8 bases from J, with 14 bases between. DNA of the CDR3: TGTGCCAGCAGCCTTAAAGGGGGAGACGAAAAACTGTTTTTT. It yields the protein CASSLKGGDEKLFF.

This clone was seen once. This chain joins TRBV6-1 and TRBJ2-1; no clear D gene. The CDR3 runs 16 residues. With 2 bases removed from V and 0 bases from J, the gap between germline ends came to 11 bases. Germline values: CDR1 MNHNS, CDR2 SASEGT. The CDR3: CASSETRRSSYNEQFF. The CDR3 DNA reads as TGTGCCAGCAGTGAAACAAGGCGGAGCTCCTACAATGAGCAGTTCTTC.

This clone was detected a few times. This chain links TRBV28 with TRBJ1-2; no firm D call. The CDR3 has 14 residues. Germline CDR1 is MDHEN and CDR2 is SYDVKM. V gave up 5 bases and J gave up 1 base, with 11 bases separating them. The CDR3: CASSTLGLNYGYTF. The CDR3 DNA is TGTGCCAGCAGTACCCTCGGACTTAACTATGGCTACACCTTC.

In its sample, this clone was seen once. This rearrangement joins TRBV6-6 to TRBJ1-2; 10 bases agree with TRBD1. Trimming cost V 5 bases and J 2 bases; bases outside gene matches: 8. This CDR3 contains 16 residues. Germline assignment: CDR1 MNHNY and CDR2 SVGAGI (reference sequence). CDR3 nucleotides: TGTGCCAGCAGTCGAAGGGACAGGGGCGGGAACTATGGCTACACCTTC. As protein: CASSRRDRGGNYGYTF.

The chain recombines TRBV27 with TRBJ1-1; TRBD1 matches at 7 bases. Germline CDR1 reads MNHEY; CDR2 reads SMNVEV (reference sequence). Trimming cost V 2 bases and J 3 bases; bases outside gene matches: 3. CDR3 length: 14 amino acids. Here the CDR3 reads CASSLNRGDTEAFF. CDR3 coding DNA: TGTGCCAGCAGTTTAAACAGGGGAGACACTGAAGCTTTCTTT.

CDR3 nucleotide sequence: TGTGCCAGCGCCGACTCGAACACTGAAGCTTTCTTT. Amino acid sequence: CASADSNTEAFF. The chain combines TRBV25-1 with TRBJ1-1; D gene uncertain. Trimming took off 8 bases at V and 1 base at J, with 8 bases between the two ends. Germline V gene sequence: CDR1 MGHDK, CDR2 SYGVNS. The CDR3 contains 12 residues.

V and J are TRBV30 and TRBJ2-2; TRBD2 might be the D (6 bases). From germline, CDR1 is GTSNPN and CDR2 SVGIG (reference sequence). CDR3 size: 13 residues. Trimming cost V 4 bases and J 1 base, with 7 bases left between them. The CDR3 region is CAWKEGNTGELFF. CDR3 nucleotides: TGTGCCTGGAAGGAGGGGAACACCGGGGAGCTGTTTTTT.

The chain links TRBV7-9 to TRBJ2-6; D perhaps matches TRBD1 (5 bases). Germline V lookup: CDR1 SEHNR, CDR2 FQNEAQ (reference sequence). Trimming left V 5 bases short and J 0 bases short, with 14 bases between. The CDR3 sequence is 17 residues long. The chain's CDR3 is CASSDPATGSGANVLTF. Written as DNA, the CDR3 is TGTGCCAGCAGCGACCCCGCCACAGGCTCTGGGGCCAACGTCCTGACTTTC.

This sequence joins TRBV20-1 and TRBJ2-5; TRBD1 might be the D (6 bases). Germline V lookup: CDR1 DFQATT, CDR2 SNEGSKA (reference sequence). There are 11 residues in the CDR3. Trimming removed 7 bases at V and 4 bases at J, with 10 bases between. The CDR3 sequence: CSVIRGETQYF. Here the CDR3 DNA reads TGCAGTGTTATCAGGGGAGAGACCCAGTACTTC.